The 10 T cell receptor beta chains given below trace back to one sample, sequenced in a study of cytomegalovirus exposure and HLA in healthy donors. In the PCR, 60 Vbeta and 13 Jbeta primers were used. The table came from immunoSEQ multiplex PCR; TCRdb's copy has only in-frame clones and leaves some out. The sample consists of some 130,000 clones, about 80% of them appearing once. The sample consisted of PBMCs. These TCRs come from a middle-aged man in good health and CMV-seronegative.

The chain has TRBV27 and TRBJ1-4, with a possible D match to TRBD1 (6 bases). The V end was cut by 8 bases, the J end by 4 bases, with 17 bases between. The CDR3 is 15 amino acids. Per germline, CDR1 MNHEY and CDR2 SMNVEV (reference sequence). The CDR3 spells CASGSGGADNEKLFF. The CDR3 DNA reads TGTGCCAGCGGGTCTGGGGGCGCGGATAATGAAAAACTGTTTTTT.

The CDR3 coding sequence is TGTGCCAGCAGTCGGACTAGCGGGAGACCGGGCACAGATACGCAGTATTTT. Translation gives CASSRTSGRPGTDTQYF. The chain employs TRBV2 and TRBJ2-3; 13 nucleotides agree with TRBD2. CDR1 is SNHLY and CDR2 is FYNNEI in the germline V gene. Unmatched junction bases numbered 6, after V lost 5 bases and J lost 1 base. This CDR3 region has 17 residues.

V is TRBV29-1 and J is TRBJ2-3; the match to TRBD1 covers 7 bases. CDR1 is SQVTM, CDR2 ANQGSEA, per germline. CDR3 length equals 13 residues. The trim removed 7 bases at V and 4 bases at J, leaving 8 bases unmatched. As DNA, the CDR3 is TGCAGCGGGGGGACAGCTCAAGCAGATACGCAGTATTTT. This encodes CSGGTAQADTQYF.

J is TRBJ1-2 and V is TRBV30, with 9 bases lining up with TRBD1. The CDR3 contains 12 residues. Per germline, CDR1 GTSNPN and CDR2 SVGIG (reference sequence). Unmatched junction bases numbered 1, after V lost 4 bases and J lost 4 bases. The CDR3 coding sequence is TGTGCCTGGACACAGGGGGCCTATGGCTACACCTTC. Translating it yields CAWTQGAYGYTF.

The J gene is TRBJ2-5, the V gene TRBV30, with TRBD2 matching 7 bases. This CDR3 contains 13 residues. Per germline, CDR1 GTSNPN and CDR2 SVGIG (reference sequence). The DNA for the CDR3 is TGTGCGGGAAGGGGAACCGGGGGGGAGACCCAGTACTTC. This translates into CAGRGTGGETQYF.

In nucleotides, the CDR3 is TGTGCCAGCAGCATAGGGGTTGGCTACACCTTC. It is translated as CASSIGVGYTF. J is TRBJ1-2 and V is TRBV6-6, with D maybe TRBD1 (5 bases). The germline V and J ends were trimmed by 6 bases and 7 bases, with 9 bases remaining between them. The CDR3 is made up of 11 amino acids. The germline V gene has CDR1 MNHNY and CDR2 SVGAGI (reference sequence).

A remark on this clone: The sample has other DNA sequences that encode this CDR3 too. The V and J genes are TRBV5-1 and TRBJ2-7, with a possible D match to TRBD1 (6 bases). Germline loops: CDR1 SGHRS, CDR2 YFSETQ. CDR3 length: 12 amino acids. V lost 4 bases, J lost 2 bases, and 7 bases lay in between. The CDR3 sequence: CASSPGAYEQYF. The CDR3 nucleotides read TGCGCCAGCAGCCCAGGGGCCTACGAGCAGTACTTC.

The chain is built from TRBV14 and TRBJ1-6; unclear D gene. The CDR3 covers 15 residues. The ends were cut back, 1 base at V and 9 bases at J, with 13 bases in the middle. The germline V gene encodes CDR1 SGHDN and CDR2 FVKESK. CDR3 sequence reads: CASSQVFGATSPLHF. The CDR3 DNA is TGTGCCAGCAGCCAAGTCTTCGGAGCGACTTCACCCCTCCACTTT.

Comments on this clone: The identical CDR3 is also encoded by other nucleotide sequences in the sample. This chain links TRBV2 with TRBJ1-5; weak D call: TRBD1 (5 bases). Germline lookup yields CDR1 SNHLY and CDR2 FYNNEI. V lost 0 bases, J lost 1 base, and 7 bases lay in between. The CDR3 extends over 15 amino acids. CDR3 DNA sequence: TGTGCCAGCAGTGAAGCGGCAGGGAGCAATCAGCCCCAGCATTTT. Translated: CASSEAAGSNQPQHF. Looking up the rest from reference TRBV2 and TRBJ1-5 gives the full variable domain: EPEVTQTPSHQVTQMGQEVILRCVPISNHLYFYWYRQILGQKVEFLVSFYNNEISEKSEIFDDQFSVERPDGSNFTLKIRSTKLEDSAMYFCASSEAAGSNQPQHFGDGTRLSIL.

The rearrangement links TRBV30 to TRBJ2-7; the match to TRBD1 covers 8 bases. The J segment lost 7 bases and the V segment lost 5 bases, leaving 16 bases of the junction unmatched. CDR3 length equals 15 residues. Per the germline V gene, CDR1 is GTSNPN and CDR2 is SVGIG (reference sequence). DNA for the CDR3: TGTGCCTGGGCTGTCCCCGGGACAGGTCCTCGAGAGCAGTACTTC. It specifies CAWAVPGTGPREQYF.